What follows are 27 T cell receptor beta chains derived from one specimen sequenced in a study of blood T cell repertoires in COVID-19. TCRdb's table, derived via immunoSEQ multiplex PCR, lists solely in-frame clones and lacks some. The sample has fewer than 70,000 clones; 70% to 90% are singletons. Sequenced material: peripheral blood. The receptors come from a woman aged 70-85 years with active COVID-19.

This clone appeared a single time. The J gene is TRBJ2-7, the V gene TRBV9, with 10 nucleotides matching TRBD2. Germline assignment: CDR1 SGDLS and CDR2 YYNGEE. V was pared by 4 bases and J by 6 bases, with 13 bases of the junction left unmatched. This CDR3 spans 16 amino acids. The CDR3 sequence is CASSPSPLAGEGEQYF. CDR3 nucleotides: TGTGCCAGCAGCCCTTCACCGCTAGCGGGAGAGGGCGAGCAGTACTTC.

This sequence joins TRBV27 and TRBJ1-5; 8 bases align to TRBD1. The CDR3 sequence is 14 residues long. CDR1 MNHEY and CDR2 SMNVEV come from the germline V gene (reference sequence). The V and J ends lost 5 bases and 5 bases, in that order; junction bases with no gene match: 5. In nucleotides, the CDR3 is TGTGCCAGCAGTACCACAGGGGGTCATCAGCCCCAGCATTTT. It specifies CASSTTGGHQPQHF.

In this sample, this clone turned up a few times. J is TRBJ2-7 and V is TRBV6-1; D not certain. The CDR3 contains 14 residues. The V end was cut by 1 base, the J end by 6 bases, with 13 bases between. Germline CDR1 is MNHNS and CDR2 is SASEGT. The CDR3 nucleotides read TGTGCCAGCAGTGAAGGCCCCAAAAGCGCCGAGCAGTACTTC. Translation: CASSEGPKSAEQYF.

The chain employs TRBV7-7 and TRBJ2-7; D not certain. Germline V gene lookup returns CDR1 SSHAT and CDR2 FNYEAQ (reference sequence). The CDR3 totals 14 residues. The V gene lost 5 bases and the J gene lost 0 bases, with 11 bases spanning the gap. The DNA for the CDR3 is TGTGCCAGCAGCCTAGACATTGGCTCCTACGAGCAGTACTTC. As protein: CASSLDIGSYEQYF.

In its sample, this clone was seen a few times. The V and J genes are TRBV10-2 and TRBJ1-6, with TRBD1 identical over 7 bases. The CDR3 totals 14 residues. Losses at the gene ends were 6 bases for V and 7 bases for J; bases not matched to a gene: 6. Germline CDR1 is WSHSY and CDR2 is SAAADI. CDR3 amino acids: CASRPDRDNSPLHF. In DNA form, the CDR3 reads TGCGCCAGCAGACCCGACAGGGACAATTCACCCCTCCACTTT.

This chain uses TRBV2 with TRBJ2-7, with 8 bases aligning to TRBD1. Germline-derived CDR1 and CDR2 are SNHLY and FYNNEI. The length of the CDR3 is 14 residues. V gave up 4 bases and J gave up 4 bases; unmatched junction bases: 6. The CDR3 DNA reads as TGTGCCAGCAGTGGGATACAGGGGGAATACGAGCAGTACTTC. Translating gives CASSGIQGEYEQYF.

The chain uses TRBV7-3 and TRBJ2-2, with 7 bases matching TRBD1. The ends lost 8 bases at V and 4 bases at J; junction bases unmatched: 7. Germline V CDR1 and CDR2: SGHTA, FQGTGA. CDR3 length: 14 amino acids. This CDR3 is CASHRGRSTGELFF. In DNA, the CDR3 is TGTGCCAGCCACAGGGGTCGATCCACCGGGGAGCTGTTTTTT.

The chain is built from TRBV11-2 and TRBJ2-2; 9 bases match TRBD1. Trimming cost V 5 bases and J 7 bases; bases outside gene matches: 5. This CDR3 comprises 14 residues. Germline loops: CDR1 SGHAT, CDR2 FQNNGV. The CDR3 DNA sequence: TGTGCCAGCAGCCCGGACAGGGGCGACGGGGAGCTGTTTTTT. Protein sequence: CASSPDRGDGELFF.

This chain connects TRBV2 to TRBJ2-7; TRBD2 matches 16 bases. Germline assignment: CDR1 SNHLY and CDR2 FYNNEI. The CDR3 contains 18 residues. V gave up 6 bases and J gave up 3 bases; unmatched junction bases: 11. The CDR3 bases are TGTGCCAGCAGAGGACCGGGACTAGCGGGAGGGATGAGCTACGAGCAGTACTTC. Residues: CASRGPGLAGGMSYEQYF.

This rearrangement joins TRBV3-1 (or the pseudogene TRBV3-2) to TRBJ2-7; 7 bases align to TRBD2. The junction had 2 bases not matched to a gene; V was cut back by 0 bases and J by 3 bases. CDR3 length: 14 amino acids. Germline-derived CDR1 and CDR2 are LGHDT and YNNKEL (reference sequence). This CDR3 is CASSQDREGYEQYF. DNA of the CDR3: TGTGCCAGCAGCCAAGACAGGGAGGGCTACGAGCAGTACTTC.

The chain joins TRBV5-1 to TRBJ2-5, with a tentative D call TRBD2 (5 bases). CDR3 length: 16 residues. V was trimmed by 0 bases and J by 2 bases, leaving 14 bases between them. Germline CDR1 reads SGHRS; CDR2 reads YFSETQ. The CDR3 spells CASSLGLAPTQETQYF. The CDR3 DNA is TGCGCCAGCAGCTTGGGTTTAGCGCCAACACAAGAGACCCAGTACTTC. The full variable domain, with the rest looked up from reference TRBV5-1 and TRBJ2-5, is KAGVTQTPRYLIKTRGQQVTLSCSPISGHRSVSWYQQTPGQGLQFLFEYFSETQRNKGNFPGRFSGRQFSNSRSEMNVSTLELGDSALYLCASSLGLAPTQETQYFGPGTRLLVL.

The chain has TRBV12-5 and TRBJ2-1, with TRBD2 matching 15 bases. The CDR3 totals 22 residues. V lost 0 bases and J lost 0; bases outside the gene matches: 12. CDR1 is LGHNT and CDR2 is FRNRAP in the germline V gene. Here the CDR3 DNA reads TGTGCTAGTGGTTTGGTTTCTCGGGGACTAGCGGGAGGCCAGAGCTCCTACAATGAGCAGTTCTTC. Protein product: CASGLVSRGLAGGQSSYNEQFF.

V and J are TRBV7-3 and TRBJ2-3; 10 positions agree with TRBD2. V trimming: 5 bases; J trimming: 2 bases; junction bases outside the gene matches: 7. The CDR3 loop spans 16 amino acids. Germline V gives CDR1 SGHTA, CDR2 FQGTGA. The DNA for the CDR3 is TGTGCCAGCAGCCGTGAGGGACTAGCGAACACAGATACGCAGTATTTT. It is translated as CASSREGLANTDTQYF.

This rearrangement joins TRBV7-2 to TRBJ2-7; D gene unclear. Germline-derived CDR1 and CDR2 are SGHTA and FQGNSA. Trimming left V 3 bases short and J 7 bases short, with 10 bases between. The CDR3 runs to 12 residues. CDR3 in amino acids: CASSFYSGEQYF. The CDR3 DNA is TGTGCCAGCAGCTTCTACAGTGGGGAGCAGTACTTC.

The rearrangement uses TRBV9 and TRBJ2-7; TRBD1 agrees at 7 bases. The junction had 9 bases not matched to a gene; V was cut back by 5 bases and J by 4 bases. This CDR3 is 14 amino acids long. Looked up from germline, CDR1 is SGDLS and CDR2 is YYNGEE. DNA for the CDR3: TGTGCCAGCAGTAGACAGGGTATCAAGTACGAGCAGTACTTC. Protein product: CASSRQGIKYEQYF.

This sequence joins TRBV28 and TRBJ1-2; 9 nucleotides match TRBD1. CDR1 is MDHEN, CDR2 SYDVKM, per germline. J gave up 0 bases and V 5 bases, and 7 bases lay outside the gene matches. CDR3 length: 16 amino acids. The CDR3 DNA reads TGTGCCAGCAGTCCCCGACAGGGGGTTTCTAACTATGGCTACACCTTC. This encodes CASSPRQGVSNYGYTF.

The chain is built from TRBV11-2 and TRBJ2-7; 12 bases align to TRBD2. V lost 6 bases and J lost 1; bases outside the gene matches: 4. CDR3 length equals 15 residues. CDR1 is SGHAT, CDR2 FQNNGV, per germline. The CDR3 sequence: CASRPTSGRSYEQYF. The CDR3 DNA reads TGTGCCAGCAGACCCACTAGCGGGAGGTCCTACGAGCAGTACTTC.

This rearrangement joins TRBV28 to TRBJ2-3, with 9 bases fitting TRBD1. Germline values: CDR1 MDHEN, CDR2 SYDVKM. Trimming took 4 bases from V and 5 from J; bases not matched to a gene: 19. CDR3 length: 19 amino acids. CDR3 region: CASSSRRIPGQGLIDTQYF. Written as DNA, the CDR3 is TGTGCCAGCAGTTCTCGAAGAATCCCGGGACAGGGATTAATAGATACGCAGTATTTT.

The rearrangement joins TRBV15 to TRBJ2-3, with D possibly TRBD2 on 5 matching bases. Germline V gives CDR1 LNHNV, CDR2 YYDKDF (reference sequence). The CDR3 spans 15 residues. V lost 1 base to trimming and J lost 5 bases, with 13 bases between them. CDR3 in amino acids: CATSRAVESGDTQYF. In nucleotides, the CDR3 is TGTGCCACCAGCAGAGCCGTAGAGAGCGGAGATACGCAGTATTTT.

The chain uses TRBV5-1 and TRBJ1-1, with 7 nucleotides matching TRBD1. The ends lost 4 bases at V and 0 bases at J; junction bases unmatched: 9. There are 16 residues in the CDR3. From germline, CDR1 is SGHRS and CDR2 YFSETQ. The CDR3 loop reads CASSLQGGAMNTEAFF. The CDR3 DNA reads TGCGCCAGCAGCCTGCAAGGGGGCGCGATGAACACTGAAGCTTTCTTT. The full variable domain, its missing parts supplied by reference TRBV5-1 and TRBJ1-1, is KAGVTQTPRYLIKTRGQQVTLSCSPISGHRSVSWYQQTPGQGLQFLFEYFSETQRNKGNFPGRFSGRQFSNSRSEMNVSTLELGDSALYLCASSLQGGAMNTEAFFGQGTRLTVV.

V gene TRBV28 combines with J gene TRBJ2-5; TRBD2 matches 8 bases. From germline, CDR1 is MDHEN and CDR2 SYDVKM. V trimming: 7 bases; J trimming: 5 bases; junction bases outside the gene matches: 3. The CDR3 extends over 12 amino acids. The CDR3 nucleotides are TGTGCCAGCACGGGGGGGCGGGAGACCCAGTACTTC. This sequence encodes CASTGGRETQYF. Variable domain in full (rest from reference TRBV28 and TRBJ2-5): DVKVTQSSRYLVKRTGEKVFLECVQDMDHENMFWYRQDPGLGLRLIYFSYDVKMKEKGDIPEGYSVSREKKERFSLILESASTNQTSMYLCASTGGRETQYFGPGTRLLVL.

The J gene is TRBJ2-1, the V gene TRBV7-3, with TRBD2 matching 11 bases. This CDR3 has 15 residues. V shed 5 bases, J shed 10 bases, and the junction held 10 bases outside the gene matches. Per the germline V gene, CDR1 is SGHTA and CDR2 is FQGTGA. The CDR3 protein is CASSAGLAEGDEQFF. The DNA for the CDR3 is TGTGCCAGCAGCGCGGGACTAGCGGAAGGGGACGAGCAGTTCTTC. Using reference TRBV7-3 and TRBJ2-1 for the parts outside the CDR3, the full variable domain is GAGVSQTPSNKVTEKGKYVELRCDPISGHTALYWYRQSLGQGPEFLIYFQGTGAADDSGLPNDRFFAVRPEGSVSTLKIQRTERGDSAVYLCASSAGLAEGDEQFFGPGTRLTVL.

The gene calls are TRBV28 and TRBJ1-6, with 10 positions matching TRBD1. CDR3 size: 15 residues. V dropped 8 bases and J dropped 10; count of bases not matched to a gene: 11. From germline, CDR1 is MDHEN and CDR2 SYDVKM. The CDR3 protein is CASRDRGRLGSPLHF. The CDR3 bases are TGTGCCAGCCGTGACAGGGGGCGTTTGGGATCACCCCTCCACTTT.

The rearrangement uses TRBV28 and TRBJ1-4; 8 bases fit TRBD1. The germline V gene has CDR1 MDHEN and CDR2 SYDVKM. Trimming took 4 bases from V and 8 from J; bases not matched to a gene: 9. CDR3 length: 15 residues. The chain's CDR3 is CASSSLGDRNEKLFF. CDR3 sequence (DNA): TGTGCCAGCAGTTCTTTGGGGGACAGGAACGAAAAACTGTTTTTT.

V and J are TRBV7-9 and TRBJ2-1, with D uncertain. There are 13 residues in the CDR3. V was clipped by 5 bases and J by 10 bases, with 15 bases between them. Germline CDR1 and CDR2: SEHNR and FQNEAQ (reference sequence). DNA of the CDR3: TGTGCCAGCAGCCAAGACAACAGAGTAGAGCAGTTCTTC. It translates to CASSQDNRVEQFF. The complete variable domain, with remaining parts taken from reference TRBV7-9 and TRBJ2-1, reads DTGVSQNPRHKITKRGQNVTFRCDPISEHNRLYWYRQTLGQGPEFLTYFQNEAQLEKSRLLSDRFSAERPKGSFSTLEIQRTEQGDSAMYLCASSQDNRVEQFFGPGTRLTVL.

This chain connects TRBV4-1 to TRBJ1-2; no clear D gene. The CDR3 sequence is 14 residues long. Trimming shortened V by 0 bases and J by 1 base, and 6 bases separated the two germline ends. Germline-derived CDR1 and CDR2 are MGHRA and YSYEKL. As DNA, the CDR3 is TGCGCCAGCAGCCAAGATAGATTTAACTATGGCTACACCTTC. It is translated as CASSQDRFNYGYTF.

V and J are TRBV24-1 and TRBJ2-3; 7 bases line up with TRBD2. This CDR3 contains 17 residues. V shed 4 bases and J 5 bases; nucleotides not matched to a gene: 14. Germline V CDR1 and CDR2: KGHDR, SFDVKD. CDR3 loop: CATSDPSGKGSGDTQYF. The CDR3 bases are TGTGCCACCAGTGACCCAAGCGGGAAAGGAAGTGGAGATACGCAGTATTTT.